This paragraph covers one T cell receptor beta chain sequence. Its antigen is still unknown. No quality values exist for individual bases; no much larger clone is one base distant. Sequences MNHEY (CDR1) and SMNVEV (CDR2) are obtained from the germline V gene (reference sequence). The V end gives up 1 base and the J end 4 bases, leaving 6 bases in the junction not matched to a gene. The cysteine opens and the phenylalanine closes a CDR3 of 16 amino acids. CDR3 DNA only is kept here, 48 bases in frame from base 1. These data come from a study of shared clonotypes between healthy human individuals (dated by TCRdb to about 2020). In the study overall: The cohort comprised a couple of women and a few men aged 18 to 49 years. For each donor, CD4 naive and CD4 memory were each given three plates, CD8 naive was given two plates, and CD8 memory was given one plate. To estimate repertoire size and how much clonotypes are shared between individuals, the study performed deep sequencing of blood TCR repertoires from 4 to 6 healthy adults. To increase sequencing depth and limit assay-specific biases, different laboratories used diverse techniques to prepare libraries and sequence TCR repertoires. Between about 0.8 and 9 billion PBMCs per donor were obtained by leukapheresis.

Results the study describes overall, beyond this receptor: The genetic and exposure-history diversity represented was limited by the small number of donors. Incomplete sequencing was indicated by rarefaction of sorted-subset datasets, despite the large sequencing depth. Pairwise subsampling led to the expectation that sequencing depth would affect the degree of clonotype sharing among donors. Sharing across a handful of donors was observed for 4.5% to 6.5% of naive CD4, over 3% of naive CD8, 2% to 2.5% of memory CD4, and about 0.39% of memory CD8 clonotypes. Compared with non-shared clonotypes, the clonotypes found in all four sorted-subset donors had higher generation probabilities. Sampling was restricted to blood, and TCR repertoires in tissue are likely to differ from TCR repertoires in blood. Naive subsets generally had larger estimated clonotype richness than memory subsets did.

Using the deep immunoSEQ assay, TCR CDR3 regions were amplified from genomic DNA by multiplex PCR. Extracted genomic DNA from each cell subset was distributed evenly across all wells of several immunoSEQ 96-well plates, and each plate was treated as a replicate. For sorted subsets, 200 to 250 ng of genomic DNA, equivalent to 30,000 or so T cell genomes, went into each replicate PCR. Purified libraries were measured with a Qubit 3.0 fluorometer, size-checked on a Bioanalyzer 2100, and measured again with the KAPA Library Quantification kit. Every immunoSEQ 96-well plate was sequenced on a separate single-read 150-cycle Illumina NextSeq 550 flow cell. In the paper's pipeline: Because only junctional sequences without quality scores were contained in the immunoSEQ output, filtering matching that applied to full-length reads could not be performed. Sequences were annotated with PyIR, a Python wrapper for IgBLAST v1.9, using IMGT germline references to assign V/J genes and CDR3. Reads were removed for weak V/J assignments (E-value above 1e-6), missing CDR3, stop codons, out-of-frame junctions, or ambiguous translated residues. V3J clonotypes were defined by identical inferred V gene, J gene, and CDR3 amino acid sequence. Percentage overlap between repertoires was calculated by dividing the number of shared unique clonotypes by the size of the smaller repertoire. Richness of each repertoire was evaluated using RTK rarefaction, the Chao1 estimator, and Recon v2.1 estimates of unobserved clonotypes. Generation probabilities were computed with OLGA for all TCRbeta clonotypes obtained by the gDNA method from a few donors. The table comes from immuneACCESS by way of TCRdb, which keeps in-frame sequences with V and J called. Part of the clones is missing from these tables; in studies checked, under half for an unresolved V gene and the rest for unknown reasons. That table gives V, J and clone size, and the DNA gave D and trimming. The sample table records about a million clones; around 77% of these occur just once. 0.7% to 0.95% of the sample goes to the ten largest clones.

The donors were healthy, HIV-negative adults who had no recently reported acute infections or vaccinations. All donors were Caucasian adults living in Nashville, Tennessee, USA. CD4+ T cells were enriched by magnetic negative selection; naive cells were then positively selected on CD45RA, and the negative fraction formed the memory subset. Blood was obtained by leukapheresis, after which PBMCs were separated by Ficoll-Histopaque density gradient centrifugation and cryopreserved in liquid nitrogen vapor phase. Purity and quantity of every magnetically sorted T cell population were checked by analytical flow cytometry. Genomic DNA was isolated from each sorted fraction and quantified by UV absorbance on a Nanodrop 2000c.

The material sequenced was memory CD4+ T cells from PBMCs. The label giving this sample's cell subset or site can be read as: CD45RA-negative fraction. Recombination joined TRBV27 with TRBJ1-2, with 10 bases matching TRBD1. This sequence originates from a man younger than 35 in good health. Some clones in this sample may be carry-over from other donors' samples. The DNA is as follows: TGTGCCAGCAGTTTATTGGGGACAGGGGTCGTCTATGGCTACACCTTC. It translates to CASSLLGTGVVYGYTF.